The clone carrying this T cell receptor beta chain occurred a few times. CDR3 length: 16 residues. The germline V and J ends were trimmed by 0 bases and 5 bases, with 11 bases remaining between them. Germline CDR1 and CDR2: LGHNA and YSLEER. This sample was included in a study of T cells after yellow fever vaccination. The overall study: SMART-Seq v4 Ultra Low Input prepared libraries from low-cell fractions.

TCRdb reprocessed the 5' RACE reads via MiXCR and lists one record per CDR3 protein. The repertoire holds about 220,000 distinct CDR3 sequences, with approximately 3% as singletons. This specimen consisted of CD4+ T cells sorted from PBMCs, obtained 10 days after the yellow fever booster vaccination. The clonotype comes from a man aged 18-30 years who received the YFV17D yellow fever vaccine. The genes are TRBV4-3 and TRBJ1-6; D may be TRBD1 (6 bases). The CDR3 protein is CASSQDSAGDNSPLHF. In DNA, the CDR3 is TGCGCCAGCAGCCAAGATTCCGCAGGGGATAATTCACCCCTCCACTTT.